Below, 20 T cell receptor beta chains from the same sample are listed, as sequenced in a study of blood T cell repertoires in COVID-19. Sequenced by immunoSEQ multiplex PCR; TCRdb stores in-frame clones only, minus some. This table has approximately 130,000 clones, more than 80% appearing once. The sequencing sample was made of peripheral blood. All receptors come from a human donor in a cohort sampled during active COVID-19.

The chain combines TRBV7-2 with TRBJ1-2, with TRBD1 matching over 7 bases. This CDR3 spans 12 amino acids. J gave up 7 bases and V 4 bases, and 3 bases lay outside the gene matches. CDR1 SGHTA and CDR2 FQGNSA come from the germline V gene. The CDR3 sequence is CASSSQGLGYTF. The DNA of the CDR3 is TGTGCCAGCAGCTCACAGGGGCTTGGCTACACCTTC.

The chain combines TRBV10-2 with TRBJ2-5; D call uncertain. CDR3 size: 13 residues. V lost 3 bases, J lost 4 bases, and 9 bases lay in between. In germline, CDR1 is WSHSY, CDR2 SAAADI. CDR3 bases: TGCGCCAGCAGTGAACAGATTGGAGAGACCCAGTACTTC. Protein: CASSEQIGETQYF.

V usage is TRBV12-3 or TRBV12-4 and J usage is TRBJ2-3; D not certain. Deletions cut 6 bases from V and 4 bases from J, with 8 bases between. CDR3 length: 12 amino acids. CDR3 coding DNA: TGTGCCAGCAGGATAACAGCAGATACGCAGTATTTT. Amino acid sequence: CASRITADTQYF.

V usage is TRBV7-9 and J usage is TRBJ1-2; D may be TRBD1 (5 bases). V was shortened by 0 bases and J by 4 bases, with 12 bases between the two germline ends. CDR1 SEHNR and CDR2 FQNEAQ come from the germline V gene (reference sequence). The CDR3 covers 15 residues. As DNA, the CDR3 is TGTGCCAGCAGCTTAGCGCTCAACACAGGCTATGGCTACACCTTC. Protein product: CASSLALNTGYGYTF. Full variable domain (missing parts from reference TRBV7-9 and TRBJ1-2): DTGVSQNPRHKITKRGQNVTFRCDPISEHNRLYWYRQTLGQGPEFLTYFQNEAQLEKSRLLSDRFSAERPKGSFSTLEIQRTEQGDSAMYLCASSLALNTGYGYTFGSGTRLTVV.

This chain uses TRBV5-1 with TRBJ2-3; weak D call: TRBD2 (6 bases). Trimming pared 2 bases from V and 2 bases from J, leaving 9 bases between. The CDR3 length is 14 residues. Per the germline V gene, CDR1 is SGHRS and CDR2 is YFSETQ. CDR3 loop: CASSFSGPTDTQYF. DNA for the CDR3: TGCGCCAGCAGCTTTAGCGGACCCACAGATACGCAGTATTTT.

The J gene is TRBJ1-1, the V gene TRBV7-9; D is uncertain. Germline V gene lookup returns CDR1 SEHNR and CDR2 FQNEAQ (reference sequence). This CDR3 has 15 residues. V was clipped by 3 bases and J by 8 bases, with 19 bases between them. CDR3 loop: CASSFRRGLSSEAFF. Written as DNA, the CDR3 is TGTGCCAGCAGCTTTCGACGGGGTTTGAGCTCGGAAGCTTTCTTT.

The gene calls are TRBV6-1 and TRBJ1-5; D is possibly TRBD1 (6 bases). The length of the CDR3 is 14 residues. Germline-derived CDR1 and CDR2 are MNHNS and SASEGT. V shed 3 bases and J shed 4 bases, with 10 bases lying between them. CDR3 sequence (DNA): TGTGCCAGCAGTGAGGGGGCAGGTAATCAGCCCCAGCATTTT. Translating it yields CASSEGAGNQPQHF.

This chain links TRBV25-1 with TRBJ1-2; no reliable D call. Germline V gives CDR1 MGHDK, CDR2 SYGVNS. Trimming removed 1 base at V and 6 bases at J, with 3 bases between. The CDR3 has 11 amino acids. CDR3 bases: TGTGCCAGCAGTGAATCTCATGGCTACACCTTC. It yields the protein CASSESHGYTF.

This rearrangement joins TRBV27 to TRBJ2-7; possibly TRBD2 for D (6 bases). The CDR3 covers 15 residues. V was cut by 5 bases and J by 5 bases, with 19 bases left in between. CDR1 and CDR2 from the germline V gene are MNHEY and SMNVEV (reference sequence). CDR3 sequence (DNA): TGTGCCAGCAGTCCTACCTCGGGGGTTTCTCACGAGCAGTACGTC. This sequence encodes CASSPTSGVSHEQYV.

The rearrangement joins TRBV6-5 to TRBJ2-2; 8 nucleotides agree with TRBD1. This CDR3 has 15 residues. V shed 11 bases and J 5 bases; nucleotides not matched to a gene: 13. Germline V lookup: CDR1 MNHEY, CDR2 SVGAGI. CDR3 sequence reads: CAAKDRGLLTGELFF. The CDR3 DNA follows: TGTGCCGCAAAAGACAGGGGCCTCCTTACCGGGGAGCTGTTTTTT.

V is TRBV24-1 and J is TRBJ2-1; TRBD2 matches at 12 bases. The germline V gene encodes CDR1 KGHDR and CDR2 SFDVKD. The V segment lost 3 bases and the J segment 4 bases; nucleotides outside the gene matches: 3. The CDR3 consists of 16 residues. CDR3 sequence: CATSDTSGRFYNEQFF. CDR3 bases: TGTGCCACCAGTGATACTAGCGGGAGGTTTTACAATGAGCAGTTCTTC.

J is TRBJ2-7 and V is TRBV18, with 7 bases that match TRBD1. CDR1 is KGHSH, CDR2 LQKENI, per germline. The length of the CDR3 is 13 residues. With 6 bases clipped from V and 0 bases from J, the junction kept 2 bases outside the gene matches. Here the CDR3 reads CASSRDSSYEQYV. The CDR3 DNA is TGTGCCAGCTCCCGGGACAGCTCCTACGAGCAGTACGTC.

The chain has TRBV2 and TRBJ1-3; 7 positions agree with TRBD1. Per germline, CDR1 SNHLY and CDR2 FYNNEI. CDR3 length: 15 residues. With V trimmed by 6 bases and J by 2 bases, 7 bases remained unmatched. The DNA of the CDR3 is TGTGCCAGCAGCGGGGACAGCCCGCCTGGAAACACCATATATTTT. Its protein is CASSGDSPPGNTIYF.

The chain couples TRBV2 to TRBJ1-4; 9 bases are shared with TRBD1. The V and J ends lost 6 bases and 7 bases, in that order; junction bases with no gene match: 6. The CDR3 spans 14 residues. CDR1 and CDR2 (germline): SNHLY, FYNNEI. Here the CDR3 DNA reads TGTGCCAGCAGCAGGGACAGGGAAGGTGAAAAACTGTTTTTT. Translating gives CASSRDREGEKLFF. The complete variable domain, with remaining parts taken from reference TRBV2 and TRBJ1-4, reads EPEVTQTPSHQVTQMGQEVILRCVPISNHLYFYWYRQILGQKVEFLVSFYNNEISEKSEIFDDQFSVERPDGSNFTLKIRSTKLEDSAMYFCASSRDREGEKLFFGSGTQLSVL.

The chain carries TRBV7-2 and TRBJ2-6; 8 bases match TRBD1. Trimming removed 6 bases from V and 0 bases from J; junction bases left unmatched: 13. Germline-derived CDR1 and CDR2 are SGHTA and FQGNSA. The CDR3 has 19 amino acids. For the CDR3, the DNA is TGTGCCAGCAGTTTTAACCCCTCAGGGGGCTACTCTGGGGCCAACGTCCTGACTTTC. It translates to CASSFNPSGGYSGANVLTF.

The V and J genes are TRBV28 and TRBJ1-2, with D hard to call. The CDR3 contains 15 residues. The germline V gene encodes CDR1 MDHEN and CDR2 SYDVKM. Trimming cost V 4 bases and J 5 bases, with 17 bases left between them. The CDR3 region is CASSSIAPTSYGYTF. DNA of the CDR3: TGTGCCAGCAGTTCGATTGCCCCAACTTCTTATGGCTACACCTTC.

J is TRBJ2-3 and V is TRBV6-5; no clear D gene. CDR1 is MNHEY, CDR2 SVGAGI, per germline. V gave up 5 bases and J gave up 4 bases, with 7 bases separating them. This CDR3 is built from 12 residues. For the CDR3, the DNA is TGTGCCAGCAGTCCCAGCGCAGATACGCAGTATTTT. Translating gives CASSPSADTQYF.

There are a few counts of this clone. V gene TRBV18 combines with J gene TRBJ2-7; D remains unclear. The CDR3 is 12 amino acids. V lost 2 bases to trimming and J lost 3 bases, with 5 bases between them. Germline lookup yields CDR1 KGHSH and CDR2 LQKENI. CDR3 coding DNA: TGTGCCAGCTCACCAAGCGTCTACGAGCAGTACTTC. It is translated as CASSPSVYEQYF.

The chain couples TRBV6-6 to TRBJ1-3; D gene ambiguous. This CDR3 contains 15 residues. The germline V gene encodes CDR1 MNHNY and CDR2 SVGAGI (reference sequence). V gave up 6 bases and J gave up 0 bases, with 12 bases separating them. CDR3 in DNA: TGTGCCAGCAGCCCCCCCCTTAGCTCTGGAAACACCATATATTTT. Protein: CASSPPLSSGNTIYF.

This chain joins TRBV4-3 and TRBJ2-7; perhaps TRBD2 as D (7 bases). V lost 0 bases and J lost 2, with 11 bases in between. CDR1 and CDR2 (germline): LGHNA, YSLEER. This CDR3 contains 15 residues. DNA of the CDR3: TGCGCCAGCAGCCAAGATGGGGGGGCGACCTACGAGCAGTACTTC. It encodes CASSQDGGATYEQYF.